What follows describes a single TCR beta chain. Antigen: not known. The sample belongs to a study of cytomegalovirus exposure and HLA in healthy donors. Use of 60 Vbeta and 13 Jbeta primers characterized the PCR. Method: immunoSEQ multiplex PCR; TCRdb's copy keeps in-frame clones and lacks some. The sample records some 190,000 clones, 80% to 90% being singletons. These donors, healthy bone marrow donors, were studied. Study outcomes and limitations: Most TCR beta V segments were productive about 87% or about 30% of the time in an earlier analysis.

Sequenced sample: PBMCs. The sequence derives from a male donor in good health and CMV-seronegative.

DNA of the CDR3: TGTGCCATCAGCCCTAGCGGGTCGTCCTACAATGAGCAGTTCTTC. Its protein product is CAISPSGSSYNEQFF. The V and J genes are TRBV10-3 and TRBJ2-1; TRBD2 aligns across 8 bases. The germline CDR1 and CDR2 sequences are ENHRY and SYGVKD. Trimming at V came to 6 bases and at J to 1 base, leaving 5 bases not matched to a gene. The CDR3 has 15 amino acids.